This TCR beta chain was found in a study of blood T cell repertoires in COVID-19. Study information: Sites in the United States, Italy and Spain provided acute and convalescent COVID-19 samples. PBMCs, B-cell-depleted T cells, or T cells provided the cDNA or gDNA that made up the material.

Authors' data handling: Reference gene primer amplification gave nucleated cell count estimates. Assay: immunoSEQ multiplex PCR; the TCRdb copy retains only in-frame clones and omits some. Clone size and V and J calls were adopted from that table, with D and trimming inferred from the DNA. The sample shows roughly 140,000 clones, 85% of them seen only once. CDR1 SGHVS and CDR2 FQNEAQ come from the germline V gene. This CDR3 is 16 amino acids long. Trimming cost V 5 bases and J 0 bases, with 16 bases left between them. The sequence came from a man in his fifties with acute or convalescent COVID-19. The specimen sequenced was peripheral blood. The V call is TRBV7-8, the J call TRBJ1-2, with D unresolved. CDR3 coding DNA: TGTGCCAGCAGCCCCATGGTCGGGAGAACTAACTATGGCTACACCTTC. Protein sequence: CASSPMVGRTNYGYTF.